This entry lists 2 T cell receptor beta chains sequenced from one sample in a study of CD8 T cells in Susac syndrome. An amount of RNA that ranged from roughly 0.45 to 1 ug was reverse transcribed with random hexamers. TCRdb reprocessed the immunoSEQ multiplex PCR reads with MiXCR, giving one entry per CDR3 protein. The sample contains 160,000 or so distinct CDR3 sequences, roughly 95% of which appear only once. Material: CD4+ T cells from PBMCs. These receptors were collected from a human donor with multiple sclerosis.

The chain combines TRBV20-1 with TRBJ1-2, with 10 bases fitting TRBD1. The junction had 11 bases not matched to a gene; V was cut back by 0 bases and J by 4 bases. The CDR3 loop spans 17 amino acids. CDR1 is DFQATT and CDR2 is SNEGSKA in the germline V gene (reference sequence). CDR3 bases: TGCAGTGCTAGAGATACTCCGGGACAGGGGAACCCCTATGGCTACACCTTC. Its translation: CSARDTPGQGNPYGYTF.

This rearrangement joins TRBV7-2 to TRBJ1-4; a weak D match, TRBD1 (5 bases). The germline V gene has CDR1 SGHTA and CDR2 FQGNSA. V gave up 2 bases and J gave up 8 bases, with 18 bases separating them. CDR3 length: 16 residues. CDR3 nucleotides: TGTGCCAGCAGCTTAAATACGCGGGGCGCGAGGGAAAAACTGTTTTTT. It is translated as CASSLNTRGAREKLFF.